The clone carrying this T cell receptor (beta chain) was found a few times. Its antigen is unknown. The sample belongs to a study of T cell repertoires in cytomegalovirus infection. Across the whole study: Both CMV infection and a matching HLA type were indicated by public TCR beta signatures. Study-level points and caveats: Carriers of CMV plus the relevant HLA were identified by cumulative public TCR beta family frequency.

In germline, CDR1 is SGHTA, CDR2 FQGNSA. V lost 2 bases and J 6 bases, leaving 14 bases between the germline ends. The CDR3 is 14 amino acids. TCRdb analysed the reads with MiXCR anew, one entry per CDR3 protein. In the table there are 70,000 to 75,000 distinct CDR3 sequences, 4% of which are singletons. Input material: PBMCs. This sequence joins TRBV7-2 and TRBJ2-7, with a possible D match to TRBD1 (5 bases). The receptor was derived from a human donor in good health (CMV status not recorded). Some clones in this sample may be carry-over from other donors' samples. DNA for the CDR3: TGTGCCAGCAGCTTAATTTTAACCCAGGGCGAGCAGTACTTC. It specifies CASSLILTQGEQYF.